Presented here are 6 T cell receptor beta chains from one specimen sequenced in a study of blood T cell repertoires in COVID-19. Sequencing used immunoSEQ multiplex PCR; TCRdb keeps in-frame clones, though not all of them. This table has approximately 350,000 clones, roughly 90% appearing once. Input material: PBMCs or T cells enriched from blood (not recorded which). The source is a woman between 25 and 40 years old who had recovered from COVID-19.

The chain has TRBV7-9 and TRBJ1-5, with TRBD1 as a possible D gene (5 bases). Germline V gives CDR1 SEHNR, CDR2 FQNEAQ (reference sequence). V was cut by 6 bases and J by 9 bases, with 12 bases left in between. The CDR3 sequence is 12 residues long. The DNA for the CDR3 is TGTGCCAGCAGTTTCGGAGGGGTGCCCCAGCATTTT. Its translation is CASSFGGVPQHF.

This clone was seen only once. V usage is TRBV14 and J usage is TRBJ1-2; D remains ambiguous. CDR3 length equals 14 residues. Trimming shortened V by 4 bases and J by 8 bases, and 17 bases separated the two germline ends. The germline CDR1 and CDR2 sequences are SGHDN and FVKESK. This CDR3 is CASSPQRGGRGYTF. The DNA of the CDR3 is TGTGCCAGCAGCCCGCAACGGGGAGGTCGAGGCTACACCTTC.

This chain connects TRBV11-2 to TRBJ1-5, with D unresolved. CDR3 length: 14 residues. Germline V lookup: CDR1 SGHAT, CDR2 FQNNGV. V gave up 2 bases and J gave up 1 base, with 6 bases separating them. Here the CDR3 DNA reads TGTGCCAGCAGCTTAACGGGGAGCAATCAGCCCCAGCATTTT. Translating it yields CASSLTGSNQPQHF.

The rearrangement joins TRBV28 to TRBJ2-7, with 7 bases lining up with TRBD2. Trimming removed 5 bases from V and 6 bases from J; junction bases left unmatched: 10. Germline values: CDR1 MDHEN, CDR2 SYDVKM. The CDR3 totals 14 residues. CDR3 nucleotides: TGTGCCAGCAGTCTTGGGGGAGGGTCGGGCGAGCAGTACTTC. This sequence encodes CASSLGGGSGEQYF.

The gene calls are TRBV5-1 and TRBJ1-4; D gene unclear. Germline V gives CDR1 SGHRS, CDR2 YFSETQ. The V end was cut by 3 bases, the J end by 0 bases, with 9 bases between. The CDR3 loop spans 15 amino acids. Written as DNA, the CDR3 is TGCGCCAGCAGCTCAAGCGGGGCAACTAATGAAAAACTGTTTTTT. It yields the protein CASSSSGATNEKLFF.

The genes are TRBV2 and TRBJ1-6; tentatively, D is TRBD1 (5 bases). CDR1 SNHLY and CDR2 FYNNEI come from the germline V gene. The CDR3 covers 15 residues. The V gene lost 4 bases and the J gene lost 9 bases, with 16 bases spanning the gap. The CDR3 coding sequence is TGTGCCAGCAGTGCCCCGGGGGGAATGGGTTCACCCCTCCACTTT. It translates to CASSAPGGMGSPLHF.